Sequencing of this T cell receptor beta chain was carried out in a study of OX40 agonist ivuxolimab in advanced cancers. Here immunoSEQ multiplex PCR was the method, and the copy in TCRdb shows in-frame clones only, minus some. The sample has 15,000 to 20,000 clones; approximately 76% are singletons. The CDR3 has 16 residues. CDR1 and CDR2 (germline): MNHEY, SMNVEV (reference sequence). Trimming shortened V by 5 bases and J by 4 bases, and 19 bases separated the two germline ends. The chain joins TRBV27 to TRBJ2-3; D is unclear. The source was CD4+ or CD8+ T cells sorted from blood, collected in a trial of the OX40 agonist ivuxolimab. The clonotype comes from an adult with an advanced solid tumor such as melanoma, head and neck, liver or kidney cancer. The CDR3 DNA sequence: TGTGCCAGCAGTACCCACCTCTCTGCGGCGGCAGATACGCAGTATTTT. It specifies CASSTHLSAAADTQYF.